This T cell receptor (beta chain) appears in the sequencing data of a study of T cell responses to AZD1222 COVID-19 vaccine. Study overall: Second-dose recipients at about 4 or about 12 weeks were treated as one pooled group. Study observations and caveats: Two doses of AZD1222 preceded a rise in Spike-specific TCR breadth and depth. Repertoire sampling happened only post peak T cell response. Baseline seropositives among AZD1222 recipients totaled only five to seven.

Produced via immunoSEQ multiplex PCR; TCRdb's table is partial and in-frame only. The repertoire consists of around 31,000 clones, with approximately 90% occurring once and the leading ten covering 45%. The CDR3 sequence is 13 residues long. Trimming cost V 10 bases and J 5 bases, with 16 bases left between them. Germline CDR1 and CDR2: LNHDA and SQIVND (reference sequence). In the case of this clone: Its antigen is undetermined.

This receptor was identified in an adult in good health. Sequencing was performed on peripheral blood, taken on day 0 of AZD1222 vaccination. The chain uses TRBV19 and TRBJ2-3, with TRBD2 as a possible D gene (7 bases). CDR3 residues: CATSGGAGDTQYF. DNA of the CDR3: TGTGCCACCTCTGGGGGGGCAGGAGATACGCAGTATTTT.